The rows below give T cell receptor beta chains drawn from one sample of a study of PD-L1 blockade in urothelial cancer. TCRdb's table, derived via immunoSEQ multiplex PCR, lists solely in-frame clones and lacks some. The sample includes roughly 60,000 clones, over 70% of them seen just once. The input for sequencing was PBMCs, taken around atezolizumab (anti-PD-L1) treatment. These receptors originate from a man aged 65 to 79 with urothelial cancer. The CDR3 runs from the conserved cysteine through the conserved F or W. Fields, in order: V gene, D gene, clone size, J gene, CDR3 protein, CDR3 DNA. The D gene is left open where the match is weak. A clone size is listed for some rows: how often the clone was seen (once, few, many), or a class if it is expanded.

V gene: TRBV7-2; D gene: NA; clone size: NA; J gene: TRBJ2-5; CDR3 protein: CASSLLQVETQYF; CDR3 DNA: TGTGCCAGCAGCTTATTACAGGTGGAGACCCAGTACTTC
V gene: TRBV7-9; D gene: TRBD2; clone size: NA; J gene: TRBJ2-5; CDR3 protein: CASSFLSGTGETQYF; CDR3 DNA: TGTGCCAGCAGCTTTCTAAGCGGGACGGGAGAGACCCAGTACTTC
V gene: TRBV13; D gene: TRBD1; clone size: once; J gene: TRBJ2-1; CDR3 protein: CASSFTNNRGHEQFF; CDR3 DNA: TGTGCCAGCAGCTTCACAAACAACAGGGGGCATGAGCAGTTCTTC
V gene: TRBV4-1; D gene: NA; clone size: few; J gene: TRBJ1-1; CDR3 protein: CASSQAWRGRTEAFF; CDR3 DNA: TGCGCCAGCAGCCAAGCATGGAGGGGAAGGACTGAAGCTTTCTTT
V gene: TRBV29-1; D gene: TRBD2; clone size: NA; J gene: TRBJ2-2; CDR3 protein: CSVEIGLAGGTGELFF; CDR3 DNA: TGCAGCGTTGAAATTGGGTTAGCGGGAGGGACCGGGGAGCTGTTTTTT
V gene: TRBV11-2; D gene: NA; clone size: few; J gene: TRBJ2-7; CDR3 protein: CASSASDGAGYEQYF; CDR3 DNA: TGTGCCAGCAGCGCCAGTGATGGTGCTGGCTACGAGCAGTACTTC
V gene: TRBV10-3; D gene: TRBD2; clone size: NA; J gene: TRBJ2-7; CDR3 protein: CAIKKAGDSYEQYF; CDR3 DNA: TGTGCCATCAAGAAAGCGGGAGACTCCTACGAGCAGTACTTC
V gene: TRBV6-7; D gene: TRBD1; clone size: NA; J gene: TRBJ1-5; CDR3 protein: CASRIRQGMGNQPQHF; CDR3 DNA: TGTGCCAGCAGGATTCGACAGGGGATGGGCAATCAGCCCCAGCATTTT
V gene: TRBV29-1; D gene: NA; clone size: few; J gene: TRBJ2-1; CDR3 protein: CSVEETLNEQFF; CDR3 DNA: TGCAGCGTTGAAGAGACACTCAATGAGCAGTTCTTC
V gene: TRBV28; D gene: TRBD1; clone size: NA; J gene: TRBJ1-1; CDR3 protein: CASSPRGTGISEAFF; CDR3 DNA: TGTGCCAGCAGTCCCCGGGGGACAGGGATCTCTGAAGCTTTCTTT
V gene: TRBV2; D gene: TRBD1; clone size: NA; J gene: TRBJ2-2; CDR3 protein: CASSERTGAAGELFF; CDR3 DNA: TGTGCCAGCAGTGAAAGGACAGGGGCGGCCGGGGAGCTGTTTTTT
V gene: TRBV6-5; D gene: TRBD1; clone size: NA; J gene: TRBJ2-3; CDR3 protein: CASSGQGTDTQYF; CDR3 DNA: TGTGCCAGCAGTGGACAGGGCACAGATACGCAGTATTTT
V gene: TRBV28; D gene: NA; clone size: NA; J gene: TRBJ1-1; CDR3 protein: CASSLATTEAFF; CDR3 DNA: TGTGCCAGCAGTTTGGCAACGACTGAAGCTTTCTTT
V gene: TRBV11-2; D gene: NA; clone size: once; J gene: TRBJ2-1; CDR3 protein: CASSLGQLNEQFF; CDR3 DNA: TGTGCCAGCAGCTTAGGACAACTCAATGAGCAGTTCTTC
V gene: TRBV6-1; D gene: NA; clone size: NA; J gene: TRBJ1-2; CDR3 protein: CASRGRSKDSYGYTF; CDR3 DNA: TGTGCCAGCAGGGGCCGCTCAAAGGATAGCTATGGCTACACCTTC
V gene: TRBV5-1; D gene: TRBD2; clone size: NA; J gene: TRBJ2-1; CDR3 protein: CASSLGVVAGHNEQFF; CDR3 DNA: TGCGCCAGCAGCTTGGGAGTGGTAGCGGGTCACAATGAGCAGTTCTTC
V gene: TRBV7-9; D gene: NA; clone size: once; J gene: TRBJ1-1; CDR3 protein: CASSLVISNTEAFF; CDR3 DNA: TGTGCCAGCAGCTTAGTTATTTCGAACACTGAAGCTTTCTTT
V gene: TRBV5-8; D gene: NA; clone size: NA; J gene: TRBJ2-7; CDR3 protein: CASRKRYEQYF; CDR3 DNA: TGTGCCAGCAGGAAGCGGTACGAGCAGTACTTC
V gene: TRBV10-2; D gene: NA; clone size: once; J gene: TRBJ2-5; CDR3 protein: CASSVGEPQYF; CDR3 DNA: TGCGCCAGCAGTGTGGGAGAGCCCCAGTACTTC
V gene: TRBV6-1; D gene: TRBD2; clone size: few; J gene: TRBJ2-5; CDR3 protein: CASSDPGSGRPPETQYF; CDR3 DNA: TGTGCCAGCAGTGACCCGGGTAGCGGGAGGCCCCCAGAGACCCAGTACTTC
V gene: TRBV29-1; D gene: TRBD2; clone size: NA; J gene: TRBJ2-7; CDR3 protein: CSVGTSGSNEQYF; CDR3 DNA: TGCAGCGTCGGGACTAGCGGGAGCAACGAGCAGTACTTC
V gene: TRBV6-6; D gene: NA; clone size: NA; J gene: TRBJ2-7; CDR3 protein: CASSPGLGSYEQYF; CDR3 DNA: TGTGCCAGCAGTCCGGGACTTGGCTCCTACGAGCAGTACTTC
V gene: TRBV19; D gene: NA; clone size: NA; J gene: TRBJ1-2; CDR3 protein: CASSPIGGAYYGYTF; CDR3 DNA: TGTGCCAGTAGTCCCATCGGGGGGGCCTACTATGGCTACACCTTC
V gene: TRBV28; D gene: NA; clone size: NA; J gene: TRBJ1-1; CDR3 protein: CASSFATGEGGTEAFF; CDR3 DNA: TGTGCCAGCAGTTTTGCGACAGGTGAAGGGGGCACTGAAGCTTTCTTT
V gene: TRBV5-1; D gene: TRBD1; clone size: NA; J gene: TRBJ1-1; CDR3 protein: CASSLWTGEGTEAFF; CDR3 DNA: TGCGCCAGCAGCTTATGGACAGGCGAGGGGACTGAAGCTTTCTTT
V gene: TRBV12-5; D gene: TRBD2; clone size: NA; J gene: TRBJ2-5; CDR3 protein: CASGGGGIVETQYF; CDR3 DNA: TGTGCTAGCGGGGGGGGCGGAATTGTTGAGACCCAGTACTTC
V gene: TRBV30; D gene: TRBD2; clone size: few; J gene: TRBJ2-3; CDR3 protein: CAWSVGGGTDTQYF; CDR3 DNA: TGTGCCTGGAGTGTGGGGGGGGGCACAGATACGCAGTATTTT
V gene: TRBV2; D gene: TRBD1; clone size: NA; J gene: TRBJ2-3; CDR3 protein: CASSETGTGAQYF; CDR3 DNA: TGTGCCAGCAGTGAGACCGGGACAGGGGCGCAGTATTTT
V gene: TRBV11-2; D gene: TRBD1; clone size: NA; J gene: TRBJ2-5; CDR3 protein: CASSLGRQGVVTQYF; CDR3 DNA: TGTGCCAGCAGCTTAGGACGACAGGGAGTCGTGACCCAGTACTTC
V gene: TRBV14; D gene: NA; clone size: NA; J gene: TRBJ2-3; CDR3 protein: CASSRRDSLDTQYF; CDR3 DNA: TGTGCCAGCAGCCGCCGGGACTCCCTGGATACGCAGTATTTT
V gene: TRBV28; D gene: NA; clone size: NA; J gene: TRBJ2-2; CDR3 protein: CASSLSGVYTGELFF; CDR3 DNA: TGTGCCAGCAGTTTATCGGGGGTCTACACCGGGGAGCTGTTTTTT
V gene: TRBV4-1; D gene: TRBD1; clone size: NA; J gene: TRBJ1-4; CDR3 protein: CASRHQGQGGTNEKLFF; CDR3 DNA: TGCGCCAGCAGACACCAGGGACAGGGTGGCACTAATGAAAAACTGTTTTTT
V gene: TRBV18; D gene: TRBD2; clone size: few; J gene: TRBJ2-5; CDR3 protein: CASRASGIIQETQYF; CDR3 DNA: TGTGCCAGCCGGGCTAGCGGAATCATACAAGAGACCCAGTACTTC
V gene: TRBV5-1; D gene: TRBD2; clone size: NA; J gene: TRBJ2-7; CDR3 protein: CASSAQAGGSLGQYF; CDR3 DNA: TGCGCCAGCAGCGCGCAAGCGGGAGGAAGTTTGGGACAGTACTTC
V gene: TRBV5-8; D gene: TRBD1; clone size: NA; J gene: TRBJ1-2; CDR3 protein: CASSVDDRGWDRGYTF; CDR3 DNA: TGTGCCAGCAGCGTCGATGACAGGGGATGGGACCGCGGCTACACCTTC
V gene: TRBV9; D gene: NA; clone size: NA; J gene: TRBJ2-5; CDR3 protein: CASSVGDRPSGETQYF; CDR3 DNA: TGTGCCAGCAGCGTAGGCGACAGGCCCTCTGGAGAGACCCAGTACTTC
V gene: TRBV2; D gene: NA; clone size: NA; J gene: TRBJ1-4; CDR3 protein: CASSFDILNHRGDEKLFF; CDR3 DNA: TGTGCCAGCAGCTTCGATATCCTAAATCACCGGGGGGATGAAAAACTGTTTTTT
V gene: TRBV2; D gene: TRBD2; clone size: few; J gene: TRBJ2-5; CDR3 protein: CASSGDSGGQETQYF; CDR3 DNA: TGTGCCAGCAGTGGGGATTCGGGAGGACAAGAGACCCAGTACTTC
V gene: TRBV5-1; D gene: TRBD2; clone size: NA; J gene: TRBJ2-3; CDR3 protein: CAVKRAQKLLAGGPIGTDTQYF; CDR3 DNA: TGCGCGGTTAAGCGAGCACAGAAGCTTCTAGCGGGAGGGCCAATAGGCACAGATACGCAGTATTTT
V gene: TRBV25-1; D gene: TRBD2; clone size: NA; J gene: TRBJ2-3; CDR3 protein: CAVSSGMDTTDTQYF; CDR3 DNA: TGTGCAGTCTCTAGCGGAATGGATACCACAGATACGCAGTATTTT
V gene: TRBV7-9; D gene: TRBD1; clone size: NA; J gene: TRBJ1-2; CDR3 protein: CASSPAGGYGYTF; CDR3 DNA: TGTGCCAGCAGCCCAGCAGGGGGTTATGGCTACACCTTC
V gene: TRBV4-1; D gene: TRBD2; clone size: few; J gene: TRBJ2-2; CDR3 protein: CASNSRLGRDSGELFF; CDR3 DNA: TGCGCCAGCAACTCAAGACTGGGGAGGGATTCCGGGGAGCTGTTTTTT
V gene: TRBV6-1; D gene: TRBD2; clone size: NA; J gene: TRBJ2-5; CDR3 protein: CASSEALTSGAIKTQYF; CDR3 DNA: TGTGCCAGCAGTGAAGCGCTAACTAGCGGAGCAATTAAGACCCAGTACTTC
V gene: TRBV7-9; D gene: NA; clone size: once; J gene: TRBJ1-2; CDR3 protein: CASSFDSERGYTF; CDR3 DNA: TGTGCCAGCAGCTTTGACAGTGAGAGGGGCTACACCTTC